The 5 T cell receptor beta chains below were found in one sample sequenced in a study of T cell responses to AZD1222 COVID-19 vaccine. Sequenced by immunoSEQ multiplex PCR; TCRdb stores in-frame clones only, minus some. The data hold about 150,000 clones, with 87% observed a single time. The sequencing used peripheral blood, collected 28 days after the second AZD1222 dose. These receptors were obtained from an adult who received the AZD1222 COVID-19 vaccine.

This clone was counted between two and nine times. V and J are TRBV7-2 and TRBJ1-2; D is undetermined. Germline CDR1 is SGHTA and CDR2 is FQGNSA. The CDR3 length is 15 residues. V gave up 1 base and J gave up 6 bases, with 15 bases separating them. The CDR3 reads CASSLEGRPLDGYTF. The DNA for the CDR3 is TGTGCCAGCAGCTTAGAGGGCAGACCGCTGGATGGCTACACCTTC. Looking up the rest from reference TRBV7-2 and TRBJ1-2 gives the full variable domain: GAGVSQSPSNKVTEKGKDVELRCDPISGHTALYWYRQSLGQGLEFLIYFQGNSAPDKSGLPSDRFSAERTGGSVSTLTIQRTQQEDSAVYLCASSLEGRPLDGYTFGSGTRLTVV.

The genes are TRBV19 and TRBJ2-7; D tentatively fits TRBD1 or TRBD2 (5 bases each). V shed 6 bases and J shed 2 bases, with 14 bases lying between them. The CDR3 extends over 14 amino acids. CDR1 LNHDA and CDR2 SQIVND come from the germline V gene (reference sequence). CDR3 sequence reads: CASRATGTTYEQYF. Here the CDR3 DNA reads TGTGCCAGTAGAGCTACCGGGACCACCTACGAGCAGTACTTC.

A note on this clone: Other DNA sequences in the sample encode the same CDR3. The rearrangement links TRBV6-1 to TRBJ1-5, with TRBD1 matching 10 bases. Germline assignment: CDR1 MNHNS and CDR2 SASEGT. The trim removed 4 bases at V and 4 bases at J, leaving 13 bases unmatched. This CDR3 comprises 18 residues. The CDR3 DNA follows: TGTGCCAGCAGTGTTGGGGACAGGGGAGGGTTGAGAAATCAGCCCCAGCATTTT. This gives the protein CASSVGDRGGLRNQPQHF.

The chain carries TRBV28 and TRBJ1-1, with TRBD1 matching over 10 bases. J lost 5 bases, V lost 7 bases, and 10 bases had no gene match. CDR1 and CDR2 from the germline V gene are MDHEN and SYDVKM. The CDR3 totals 15 residues. DNA of the CDR3: TGTGCCAGCACCGATCTCGGGACAGGGGTGACTGAAGCTTTCTTT. Translating gives CASTDLGTGVTEAFF. The full variable domain, rest sourced from reference TRBV28 and TRBJ1-1, is DVKVTQSSRYLVKRTGEKVFLECVQDMDHENMFWYRQDPGLGLRLIYFSYDVKMKEKGDIPEGYSVSREKKERFSLILESASTNQTSMYLCASTDLGTGVTEAFFGQGTRLTVV.

This clone is a singleton in its sample. This sequence joins TRBV6-5 and TRBJ2-3; possibly TRBD1 or TRBD2 for D (5 bases each). The germline CDR1 and CDR2 sequences are MNHEY and SVGAGI. Trimming shortened V by 6 bases and J by 5 bases, and 15 bases separated the two germline ends. The CDR3 contains 14 residues. In DNA form, the CDR3 reads TGTGCCAGCAGGTCCCCCGGGACGAGAGATACGCAGTATTTT. As protein: CASRSPGTRDTQYF.